Below, one T cell receptor (beta chain) is given with its context. The antigen is not known. Likely a read error: the CDR3 ends without its conserved phenylalanine or tryptophan. The data derive from a study of CD8+CD57+ T cells in acquired aplastic anemia. At the level of the study: CD4+ and CD8+ cells, once sorted, gave DNA averaging 3.2 ug.

CDR1 and CDR2 (germline): ENHRY, SYGVKD. The V end was cut by 2 bases, the J end by 10 bases, with 17 bases between. This CDR3 comprises 14 residues. Findings of the study overall: It was found that twenty-nine CD8+ CDR3 sequences were shared between patients and controls.

Genomic DNA templated the TCR beta VDJ and CDR3 profiling. MiXCR, run by TCRdb on the reads, gives a single entry per CDR3 protein. The table lists just over 400,000 distinct CDR3 sequences, about two thirds of them singletons. What was sequenced was sorted CD4+, CD8+, or CD8+CD57+ T cells (not recorded which) from PBMCs. The TCR sequence derives from a human donor in good health, serving as a control. The genes are TRBV10-3 and TRBJ1-2; possible D gene TRBD1, 6 bases. The CDR3 sequence: CAISEPDRNYHYTI. The DNA for the CDR3 is TGTGCCATCAGTGAGCCCGACAGGAACTATCACTACACCATC.